This TCR beta chain comes out of a study of technical replicates of blood from a handful of donors. TCRdb keeps only in-frame clones here, not all; method: immunoSEQ multiplex PCR. This table holds fewer than 90,000 clones, 93% found once. The length of the CDR3 is 16 residues. The germline V gene encodes CDR1 SGHVS and CDR2 FQNEAQ. V lost 5 bases, J lost 0 bases, and 14 bases lay in between. The TCR originated in a human donor in good health. The rearrangement links TRBV7-8 to TRBJ1-3; possibly TRBD1 for D (5 bases). The source material was T cells isolated from PBMCs. The CDR3 sequence: CASSPWGGNSGNTIYF. CDR3 sequence (DNA): TGTGCCAGCAGCCCGTGGGGGGGAAACTCTGGAAACACCATATATTTT. The full variable domain, its missing parts supplied by reference TRBV7-8 and TRBJ1-3, is GAGVSQSPRYKVAKRGQDVALRCDPISGHVSLFWYQQALGQGPEFLTYFQNEAQLDKSGLPSDRFFAERPEGSVSTLKIQRTQQEDSAVYLCASSPWGGNSGNTIYFGEGSWLTVV.